This TCR beta chain was obtained from a study of shared clonotypes between healthy human individuals. For each subset, genomic DNA was distributed in equal portions over several immunoSEQ plates. Libraries were prepared by immunoSEQ multiplex PCR; TCRdb keeps only in-frame clonotypes and omits some of them. The sample contains roughly 2,000,000 clones, about 95% of which appear only once. Naivety among CD8 cells was defined by CD45RO negativity and positive CCR7 selection, thereby excluding terminally differentiated effector memory CD45RA+ cells. The V gene's germline CDR1 is SGHDT and CDR2 YYEEEE. The V end was cut by 2 bases, the J end by 2 bases, with 8 bases between. The CDR3 sequence is 13 residues long.

The clonotype was recovered from a man aged 18 to 30 in good health. Sample: naive CD8+ T cells sorted from blood. This chain connects TRBV5-6 to TRBJ2-7, with D possibly TRBD2 on 5 matching bases. CDR3 region: CASSLVEAYEQYF. As DNA, the CDR3 is TGTGCCAGCAGCTTAGTGGAGGCCTACGAGCAGTACTTC.